The 21 T cell receptor beta chains in this list originate from one sample, sequenced in a study of blood T cell repertoires in COVID-19. Only in-frame clones appear in the TCRdb table, and some are missing; sequencing was by immunoSEQ multiplex PCR. The table records about 180,000 clones, 75% to 90% of them present only once. What was sequenced was peripheral blood. These receptors all stem from a middle-aged woman with COVID-19, enrolled during active disease.

This chain links TRBV2 with TRBJ2-7; D gene ambiguous. The germline V gene encodes CDR1 SNHLY and CDR2 FYNNEI. V dropped 8 bases and J dropped 3 bases, with 14 bases sitting between them. The CDR3 covers 13 residues. The DNA of the CDR3 is TGTGCCAGCGGGTCGGGTCGTCTCTACGAGCAGTACTTC. This encodes CASGSGRLYEQYF.

The chain joins TRBV28 to TRBJ1-2; 9 nucleotides align to TRBD1. CDR3 size: 14 residues. CDR1 and CDR2 (germline): MDHEN, SYDVKM. J lost 7 bases, V lost 10 bases, and 13 bases had no gene match. CDR3 amino acids: CATLGITGGLGYTF. The CDR3 DNA follows: TGTGCCACCCTCGGAATTACAGGGGGCCTTGGCTACACCTTC.

In this sample, this clone turned up a few times. CDR3 amino acids: CASSPIRDRGNSPLHF. The CDR3 nucleotides are TGTGCCAGCAGCCCAATCCGGGACAGGGGTAATTCACCCCTCCACTTT. The chain couples TRBV7-8 to TRBJ1-6; 10 nucleotides align to TRBD1. This CDR3 contains 16 residues. Germline loops: CDR1 SGHVS, CDR2 FQNEAQ. V was clipped by 5 bases and J by 6 bases; unmatched bases: 7.

The chain uses TRBV29-1 and TRBJ2-7; 8 nucleotides agree with TRBD1. V shed 4 bases, J shed 2 bases, and the junction held 7 bases outside the gene matches. From germline, CDR1 is SQVTM and CDR2 ANQGSEA. The CDR3 spans 14 residues. The CDR3 protein is CSVVGTGGPYEQYF. The CDR3 DNA sequence: TGCAGCGTTGTTGGCACAGGGGGGCCCTACGAGCAGTACTTC.

CDR3 region: CASSEGRGNVLTF. The CDR3 DNA is TGTGCCAGCAGTGAAGGGAGAGGCAACGTCCTGACTTTC. The gene calls are TRBV6-4 and TRBJ2-6, with D possibly being TRBD2 (5 bases). The V and J ends lost 3 bases and 9 bases respectively, with 9 bases between them. The CDR3 is 13 amino acids. Germline V lookup: CDR1 MRHNA, CDR2 SNTAGT.

The chain has TRBV5-4 and TRBJ1-2; no clear D gene. Germline V gene sequence: CDR1 SGHNT, CDR2 YYREEE (reference sequence). This CDR3 has 14 residues. Trimming removed 7 bases from V and 0 bases from J, with 13 bases in between. CDR3 in amino acids: CASSTGLANYGYTF. In DNA form, the CDR3 reads TGTGCCAGCTCAACGGGGTTAGCTAACTATGGCTACACCTTC.

The rearrangement joins TRBV3-1 (or the pseudogene TRBV3-2) to TRBJ1-4; 7 nucleotides match TRBD1. CDR3 length: 16 amino acids. Germline CDR1 LGHDT, CDR2 YNNKEL (reference sequence). The junction had 11 bases not matched to a gene; V was cut back by 5 bases and J by 5 bases. The CDR3 loop is CASSYKGTVQNEKLFF. The CDR3 DNA is TGTGCCAGCAGCTACAAAGGGACAGTGCAGAATGAAAAACTGTTTTTT.

The chain employs TRBV19 and TRBJ1-6, with no clear D. V lost 3 bases and J lost 8, with 8 bases in between. Germline values: CDR1 LNHDA, CDR2 SQIVND (reference sequence). The CDR3 spans 13 residues. CDR3 sequence (DNA): TGTGCCAGTAGTATCCCGGGTTATTCACCCCTCCACTTT. Protein product: CASSIPGYSPLHF.

The table lists this clone with a few counts. The chain links TRBV7-6 to TRBJ2-1, with 9 bases that match TRBD1. This CDR3 has 17 residues. V lost 0 bases, J lost 9 bases, and 12 bases stayed unmatched. CDR1 is SGHVS and CDR2 is FNYEAQ in the germline V gene. The CDR3 here is CASSLAFRGQGLSEQFF. The CDR3 DNA reads as TGTGCCAGCAGCTTAGCCTTTCGGGGACAGGGATTATCTGAGCAGTTCTTC.

The chain uses TRBV5-1 and TRBJ1-1; 7 bases align to TRBD1. J gave up 4 bases and V 4 bases, and 10 bases lay outside the gene matches. CDR3 length: 15 residues. Germline CDR1 and CDR2: SGHRS and YFSETQ. CDR3 DNA sequence: TGCGCCAGCAGCCCGGGGACAGTGAGTAGCACTGAAGCTTTCTTT. This gives the protein CASSPGTVSSTEAFF.

This rearrangement joins TRBV27 to TRBJ1-5; D is ambiguous. V shed 4 bases and J shed 3 bases, with 7 bases lying between them. Germline values: CDR1 MNHEY, CDR2 SMNVEV (reference sequence). CDR3 length: 13 residues. DNA of the CDR3: TGTGCCAGCAGTTACACAGACAATCAGCCCCAGCATTTT. Its translation: CASSYTDNQPQHF.

With respect to this clone: Other nucleotide sequences in the sample specify the same CDR3. V is TRBV5-6 and J is TRBJ1-3; D is ambiguous. The germline V and J ends were trimmed by 0 bases and 0 bases, with 7 bases remaining between them. Looked up from germline, CDR1 is SGHDT and CDR2 is YYEEEE. The CDR3 length is 15 residues. CDR3 loop: CASSLGGSSGNTIYF. Written as DNA, the CDR3 is TGTGCCAGCAGCTTGGGTGGGAGCTCTGGAAACACCATATATTTT.

This clone was picked up one time. The rearrangement uses TRBV28 and TRBJ1-6; no reliable D call. Germline CDR1 and CDR2: MDHEN and SYDVKM. V was cut by 5 bases and J by 13 bases, with 15 bases left in between. The CDR3 is made up of 13 amino acids. The CDR3 loop reads CASSLTKFGPLHF. CDR3 nucleotide sequence: TGTGCCAGCAGTCTCACGAAATTCGGGCCCCTCCACTTT.

The CDR3 DNA is TGTGCCACCAGTGACCCGGGACGGGACTACCAAACAGATACGCAGTATTTT. It codes for CATSDPGRDYQTDTQYF. The rearrangement uses TRBV24-1 and TRBJ2-3; 7 bases agree with TRBD2. The junction had 12 bases not matched to a gene; V was cut back by 4 bases and J by 3 bases. This CDR3 has 17 residues. Germline V gene data show CDR1 as KGHDR and CDR2 as SFDVKD.

This sequence joins TRBV19 and TRBJ2-7; TRBD2 aligns across 9 bases. Looked up from germline, CDR1 is LNHDA and CDR2 is SQIVND (reference sequence). This CDR3 spans 16 amino acids. V was pared by 3 bases and J by 2 bases, with 8 bases of the junction left unmatched. CDR3 DNA: TGTGCCAGTAGTATTACTCTAGCGGGACCTCCCTACGAGCAGTACTTC. Its translation is CASSITLAGPPYEQYF.

This chain joins TRBV7-9 and TRBJ2-3; D is perhaps TRBD1 (7 bases). Trimming took off 5 bases at V and 3 bases at J, with 21 bases between the two ends. Germline V gives CDR1 SEHNR, CDR2 FQNEAQ (reference sequence). This CDR3 has 17 amino acids. In DNA form, the CDR3 reads TGTGCCAGCAGCCTTATCCGCCGGCAGGGGGGAACAGATACGCAGTATTTT. It is translated as CASSLIRRQGGTDTQYF.

This clone was picked up one time. The chain is built from TRBV18 and TRBJ1-4; 8 bases line up with TRBD1. The V and J ends lost 8 bases and 5 bases, in that order; junction bases with no gene match: 4. The CDR3 is 13 residues long. Per germline, CDR1 KGHSH and CDR2 LQKENI. CDR3 bases: TGTGCCAGCCACAGGGGGAAAAATGAAAAACTGTTTTTT. Translating it yields CASHRGKNEKLFF.

This clone was seen only a few times. This sequence joins TRBV28 and TRBJ2-3, with a tentative D call TRBD2 (5 bases). V was clipped by 10 bases and J by 1 base, with 9 bases between them. In germline, CDR1 is MDHEN, CDR2 SYDVKM. The CDR3 covers 12 residues. CDR3 in amino acids: CAIGERTDTQYF. The CDR3 DNA sequence: TGTGCCATCGGGGAGCGCACAGATACGCAGTATTTT.

V usage is TRBV9 and J usage is TRBJ2-5; possible D gene TRBD1, 5 bases. Germline V gene data show CDR1 as SGDLS and CDR2 as YYNGEE. V gave up 2 bases and J gave up 1 base, with 15 bases separating them. The CDR3 runs 16 residues. CDR3 sequence: CASSVWQGRTQETQYF. The CDR3 nucleotides are TGTGCCAGCAGCGTGTGGCAGGGTCGTACCCAAGAGACCCAGTACTTC.

The chain links TRBV5-5 to TRBJ1-2, with TRBD1 as a possible D gene (6 bases). V was trimmed by 4 bases and J by 8 bases, leaving 15 bases between them. CDR1 is SGHKS, CDR2 YYEKEE, per germline (reference sequence). The CDR3 is 13 residues long. The CDR3 DNA reads as TGTGCCAGCAGCCCGGGGGGGGCGGTCGGCTACACCTTC. It encodes CASSPGGAVGYTF.

The V gene is TRBV5-1, the J gene TRBJ1-2, with D maybe TRBD1 (5 bases). Per germline, CDR1 SGHRS and CDR2 YFSETQ. V was clipped by 0 bases and J by 8 bases, with 11 bases between them. The CDR3 covers 13 residues. The CDR3 sequence is CASSLEAGQGYTF. CDR3 nucleotide sequence: TGCGCCAGCAGCTTGGAGGCAGGGCAAGGCTACACCTTC.